The entry below describes one T cell receptor (beta chain). Its antigen remains unknown. The immunoSEQ assay was v3.0, run at survey level. Sequenced by immunoSEQ multiplex PCR; TCRdb stores in-frame clones only, minus some. The table has some 28,000 clones, around 93% seen once; the top ten hold 2.5% to 3.5%. The data belong to a study of long-term antiretroviral therapy in people with HIV. Treatment for every participant with HIV took place in the United States. Held in samples before DNA extraction were 1-10 million cryopreserved PBMC. Study-wide results and caveats: It was observed that HIV repertoires exhibited narrower CDR3 length ranges than controls.

The source of this sequence is a middle-aged man with HIV. Sequences were derived from unsorted PBMCs, sampled 5.3 years after starting antiretroviral therapy.

CDR3 coding DNA: TGTGCCAGCAGCTTCGCGGGGACCGGGGAGCTGTTTTTT. Encoded protein: CASSFAGTGELFF. This chain joins TRBV11-3 and TRBJ2-2; perhaps TRBD2 as D (6 bases). The germline V and J ends were trimmed by 3 bases and 5 bases, with 7 bases remaining between them. This CDR3 has 13 amino acids. Germline values: CDR1 SGHNT, CDR2 YENEEA. Looking up the rest from reference TRBV11-3 and TRBJ2-2 gives the full variable domain: EAGVVQSPRYKIIEKKQPVAFWCNPISGHNTLYWYLQNLGQGPELLIRYENEEAVDDSQLPKDRFSAERLKGVDSTLKIQPAELGDSAVYLCASSFAGTGELFFGEGSRLTVL.